Following are 6 T cell receptor beta chains from one sample sequenced in a study of identical twins. TCRdb passed the 5' RACE reads through MiXCR, listing each CDR3 protein once. The table records hundreds of thousands of distinct CDR3 sequences, over 5% of them present only once. The sample consisted of naive T cells sorted from blood. These receptor sequences come from a man younger than 35 in good health.

The chain carries TRBV7-9 and TRBJ2-1; D is unclear. Trimming cost V 5 bases and J 10 bases, with 15 bases left between them. The length of the CDR3 is 13 residues. Germline CDR1 reads SEHNR; CDR2 reads FQNEAQ (reference sequence). CDR3 coding DNA: TGTGCCAGCAGCCAGGCCCAGCCGAGAGAGCAGTTCTTC. This translates into CASSQAQPREQFF.

This clonotype has a count of ten or more. The V call is TRBV28, the J call TRBJ2-7; TRBD1 aligns across 7 bases. Per the germline V gene, CDR1 is MDHEN and CDR2 is SYDVKM. The CDR3 length is 15 residues. V was pared by 6 bases and J by 4 bases, with 12 bases of the junction left unmatched. The CDR3 is CASSYTPGQLYEQYF. CDR3 DNA sequence: TGTGCCAGCAGCTATACACCGGGACAGCTTTACGAGCAGTACTTC. The variable domain in full, completed from reference TRBV28 and TRBJ2-7, reads DVKVTQSSRYLVKRTGEKVFLECVQDMDHENMFWYRQDPGLGLRLIYFSYDVKMKEKGDIPEGYSVSREKKERFSLILESASTNQTSMYLCASSYTPGQLYEQYFGPGTRLTVT.

This clonotype appeared a few times. The V gene is TRBV30, the J gene TRBJ1-6; D is unresolved. V was pared by 2 bases and J by 6 bases, with 11 bases between. CDR1 and CDR2 (germline): GTSNPN, SVGIG (reference sequence). This CDR3 comprises 14 residues. The DNA for the CDR3 is TGTGCCTGGAGTTACGTTGGGCTTAATTCACCCCTCCACTTT. This translates into CAWSYVGLNSPLHF. Supplemented by reference TRBV30 and TRBJ1-6, the full variable domain reads SQTIHQWPATLVQPVGSPLSLECTVEGTSNPNLYWYRQAAGRGLQLLFYSVGIGQISSEVPQNLSASRPQDRQFILSSKKLLLSDSGFYLCAWSYVGLNSPLHFGNGTRLTVT.

This chain joins TRBV3-1 and TRBJ1-1, with D uncertain. Germline V CDR1 and CDR2: LGHDT, YNNKEL (reference sequence). V was cut by 3 bases and J by 3 bases, with 8 bases left in between. This CDR3 comprises 13 residues. This chain's CDR3 is CASSHRLDTEAFF. As DNA, the CDR3 is TGTGCCAGCAGCCATCGCCTGGACACTGAAGCTTTCTTT.

J is TRBJ1-3 and V is TRBV3-1; unclear D gene. Trimming shortened V by 1 base and J by 0 bases, and 7 bases separated the two germline ends. The CDR3 length is 15 residues. CDR1 LGHDT and CDR2 YNNKEL come from the germline V gene (reference sequence). The CDR3 DNA is TGTGCCAGCAGCCAAGGACCGGTCTCTGGAAACACCATATATTTT. Its translation is CASSQGPVSGNTIYF.

This clonotype was counted a few times. V gene TRBV5-1 combines with J gene TRBJ2-7; 8 nucleotides align to TRBD2. With 4 bases clipped from V and 3 bases from J, the junction kept 3 bases outside the gene matches. Germline CDR1 is SGHRS and CDR2 is YFSETQ. This CDR3 spans 13 amino acids. CDR3 protein: CASSPGGLYEQYF. The CDR3 region has the DNA TGCGCCAGCAGCCCGGGGGGGCTCTACGAGCAGTACTTC.